The rows below give T cell receptor beta chains drawn from one sample of a study of post-analysis software for immune sequencing data. TCRdb independently ran MiXCR on the PCR reads; one entry per CDR3 protein. The sample includes 750,000 to 900,000 distinct CDR3 sequences, around 42% of them seen just once. Sequencing was carried out using blood. The source is a girl aged 5-17 years with multiple sclerosis. The CDR3 runs from the conserved cysteine through the conserved F or W.

j_call,v_call,cdr3_aa
TRBJ2-1,TRBV12-3/TRBV12-4,CASRPVAGGGSNEQFF
TRBJ2-7,TRBV11-2,CASSDRDTLLHEQYF
TRBJ1-4,TRBV7-7,CASSSGAGQNEKLFF
TRBJ2-7,TRBV12-3/TRBV12-4,CASSYDHVTSSYEQYF
TRBJ2-6,TRBV25-1,CASSATGYGANVLTF
TRBJ2-7,TRBV20-1,CSARSGLAGSHEQYF
TRBJ2-5,TRBV6-1,CASGGGLAGETQYF
TRBJ2-7,TRBV29-1,CSVLVSDSYEQYF
TRBJ1-1,TRBV9,CASSVDPGMNTEAFF
TRBJ1-5,TRBV7-9,CASSKGTSFSNQPQHF
.,TRBV2,CASRALAGGRETQYF
TRBJ1-2,TRBV12-3/TRBV12-4,CASRHRGGYTF
TRBJ1-1,TRBV6-5,CASSYAGGRTEAFF
TRBJ2-3,TRBV10-2,CASSESDTQYF
TRBJ2-1,TRBV15,CATSRDLRGPTNEQFF
TRBJ2-1,TRBV7-9,CASHPMDSYNEQFF